A single sample gave rise to the 7 T cell receptor beta chains below, sequenced in a study of shared clonotypes between healthy human individuals. Sequencing was performed with immunoSEQ multiplex PCR; in TCRdb, only in-frame clones are kept and a portion is missing. The data contain about half a million clones, about four fifths of them seen just once; the ten biggest clones take up over 10%. Sequenced input: PBMCs. These receptors were obtained from a woman between 40 and 50 years old in good health. Some clones in this sample may be carry-over from other donors' samples.

This chain joins TRBV7-2 and TRBJ1-1; no reliable D call. Germline V gene sequence: CDR1 SGHTA, CDR2 FQGNSA. V was cut by 3 bases and J by 2 bases, with 4 bases left in between. The length of the CDR3 is 12 residues. CDR3 DNA: TGTGCCAGCAGCTTCCTCAACACTGAAGCTTTCTTT. It translates to CASSFLNTEAFF.

This clone was seen more than once but under ten times. The chain employs TRBV21-1 and TRBJ2-7; the table assigns TRBD1, which was not confirmed against the DNA. TRBV21-1 is given as a pseudogene. The CDR3 runs 17 residues. The CDR3 coding sequence is TGTGCCAGCAGCAAAGTAAGGGACAGGCCCACTAACTACGAGCAGTACTTC. It codes for CASSKVRDRPTNYEQYF.

The chain has TRBV4-3 and TRBJ2-1, with D possibly TRBD2 on 5 matching bases. The length of the CDR3 is 16 residues. The germline V gene encodes CDR1 LGHNA and CDR2 YSLEER. Trimming removed 2 bases at V and 4 bases at J, with 15 bases between. The CDR3 region has the DNA TGCGCCAGCAGCCAAATGCCGGTAGGACTTTACAATGAGCAGTTCTTC. Translating gives CASSQMPVGLYNEQFF.

This chain joins TRBV4-3 and TRBJ2-5; 8 bases agree with TRBD2. The J call may be in error: the DNA end matches TRBJ2-7 better. There are 18 residues in the CDR3. The germline CDR1 and CDR2 sequences are LGHNA and YSLEER. CDR3 bases: TGCGCCAGCAGCCAAGAGGTTGGCCTAGCGGGCCTCTCCTACGAGCAGTACTTC. Protein: CASSQEVGLAGLSYEQYF.

The chain combines TRBV28 with TRBJ1-3; TRBD1 matches at 11 bases. Germline V gene data show CDR1 as MDHEN and CDR2 as SYDVKM. V lost 6 bases to trimming and J lost 0 bases; unmatched junction nucleotides: 4. The CDR3 is 16 amino acids. The CDR3 spells CASRRDRGSSGNTIYF. In DNA, the CDR3 is TGTGCCAGCAGAAGGGACAGGGGGAGCTCTGGAAACACCATATATTTT.

This clone turned up a few times. The J gene is TRBJ2-3, the V gene TRBV5-4; TRBD1 might be the D (6 bases). The germline CDR1 and CDR2 sequences are SGHNT and YYREEE (reference sequence). V was shortened by 3 bases and J by 2 bases, with 13 bases between the two germline ends. This CDR3 spans 15 amino acids. The CDR3 reads CASSSSNRDTDTQYF. The DNA of the CDR3 is TGTGCCAGCAGCTCATCCAACAGGGACACAGATACGCAGTATTTT.

This clone was found once. The chain employs TRBV7-9 and TRBJ1-2, with D possibly matching TRBD1 (6 bases). The germline V gene has CDR1 SEHNR and CDR2 FQNEAQ (reference sequence). The CDR3 covers 14 residues. Trimming left V 1 base short and J 4 bases short, with 10 bases between. The CDR3 nucleotides are TGTGCCAGCAGCTTAGTGGACAGTTTCTATGGCTACACCTTC. Protein sequence: CASSLVDSFYGYTF. The full variable domain, completed using reference TRBV7-9 and TRBJ1-2, is DTGVSQNPRHKITKRGQNVTFRCDPISEHNRLYWYRQTLGQGPEFLTYFQNEAQLEKSRLLSDRFSAERPKGSFSTLEIQRTEQGDSAMYLCASSLVDSFYGYTFGSGTRLTVV.